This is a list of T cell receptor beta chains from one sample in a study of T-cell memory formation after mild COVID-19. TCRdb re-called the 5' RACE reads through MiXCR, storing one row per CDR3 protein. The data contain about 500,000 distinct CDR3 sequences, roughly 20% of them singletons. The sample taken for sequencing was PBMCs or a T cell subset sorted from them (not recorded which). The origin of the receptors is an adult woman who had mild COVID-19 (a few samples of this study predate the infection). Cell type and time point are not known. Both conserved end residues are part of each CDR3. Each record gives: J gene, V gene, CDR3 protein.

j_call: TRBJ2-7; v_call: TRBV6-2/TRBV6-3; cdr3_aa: CASSYGTRYEQYF
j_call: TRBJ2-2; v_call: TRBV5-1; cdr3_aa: CASSTRAGSGLAGELFF
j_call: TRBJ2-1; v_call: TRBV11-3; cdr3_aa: CASSFAGARSYNEQFF
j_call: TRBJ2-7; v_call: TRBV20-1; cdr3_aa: CSANAPGTYEQYF
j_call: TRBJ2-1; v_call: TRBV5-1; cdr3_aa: CASSLGPNSGGGYEQFF
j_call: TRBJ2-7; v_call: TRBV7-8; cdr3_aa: CASSFKVDEQYF
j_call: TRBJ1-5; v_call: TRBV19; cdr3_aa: CASSILTGEPSYQPQHF
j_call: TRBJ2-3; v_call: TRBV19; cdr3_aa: CASSILGGVTDTQYF
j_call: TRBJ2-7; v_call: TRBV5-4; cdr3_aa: CASGHMEGIYEQYF
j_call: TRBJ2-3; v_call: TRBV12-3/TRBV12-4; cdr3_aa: CASSWRRRDTQYF
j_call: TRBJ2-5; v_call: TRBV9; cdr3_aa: CASSVTGARETQYF
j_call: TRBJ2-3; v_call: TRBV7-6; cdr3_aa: CASSLTSGDSDTQYF
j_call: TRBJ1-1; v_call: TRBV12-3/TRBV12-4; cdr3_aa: CASSLKAATEAFF
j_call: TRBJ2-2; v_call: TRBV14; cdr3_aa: CASSLVYGATGELFF
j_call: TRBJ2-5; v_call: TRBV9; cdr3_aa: CASSYRTQETQYF
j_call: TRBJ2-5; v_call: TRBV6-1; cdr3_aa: CASNAQDQETQYF
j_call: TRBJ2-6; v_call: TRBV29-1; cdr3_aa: CSVEDVSGANVLTF
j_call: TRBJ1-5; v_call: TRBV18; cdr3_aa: CASSLRRDSDQPQHF
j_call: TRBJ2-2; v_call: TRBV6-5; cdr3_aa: CASSRVQGASELFF
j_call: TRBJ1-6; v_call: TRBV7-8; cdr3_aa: CASTQGGSSYNSPLHF
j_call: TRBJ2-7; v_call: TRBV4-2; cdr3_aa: CASSQDQGLSYEQYF
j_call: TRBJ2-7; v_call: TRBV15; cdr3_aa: CATSRGGTSGIHEQYF
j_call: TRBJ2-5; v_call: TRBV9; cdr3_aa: CASSDSGQETQYF
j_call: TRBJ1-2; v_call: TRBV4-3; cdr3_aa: CASSPQTGGNYGYTF
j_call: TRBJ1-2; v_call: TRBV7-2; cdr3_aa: CASSLDPIGGYTF
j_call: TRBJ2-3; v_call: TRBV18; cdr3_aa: CASSPPLSAGDTDTQYF
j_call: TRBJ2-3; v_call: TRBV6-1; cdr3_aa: CASSEVGGRGDTQYF
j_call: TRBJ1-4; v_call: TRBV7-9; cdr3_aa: CASSLISWRGKANEKLFF
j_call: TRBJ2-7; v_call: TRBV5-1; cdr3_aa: CASRGQGEHEQYF
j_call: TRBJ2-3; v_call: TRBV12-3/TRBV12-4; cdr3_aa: CASFVGRAITDTQYF
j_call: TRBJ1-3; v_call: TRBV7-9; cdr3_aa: CASSHSTGSGNTIYF
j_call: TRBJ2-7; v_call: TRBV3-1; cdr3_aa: CASSQTGNEQYF
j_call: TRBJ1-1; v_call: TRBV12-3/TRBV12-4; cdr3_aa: CATPIGTEAFF
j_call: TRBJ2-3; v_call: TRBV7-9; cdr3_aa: CASSNLKRDTDTQYF
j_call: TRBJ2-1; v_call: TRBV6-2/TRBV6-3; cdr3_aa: CATLGGLLSYNEQFF
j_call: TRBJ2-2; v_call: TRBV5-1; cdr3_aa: CASSPGQSRELFF
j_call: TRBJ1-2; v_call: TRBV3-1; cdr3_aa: CASSRSGQGGYTF
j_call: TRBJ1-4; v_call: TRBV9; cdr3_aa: CASSPEPDNEKLFF
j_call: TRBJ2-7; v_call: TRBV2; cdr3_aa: CASTKDAGTGTEQYF
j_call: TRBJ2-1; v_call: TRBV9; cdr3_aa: CASSVNFGTDSYNEQFF
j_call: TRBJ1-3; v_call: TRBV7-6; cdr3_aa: CASSLFGQVASGNTIYF
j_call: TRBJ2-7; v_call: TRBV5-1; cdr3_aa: CASSLEWSASGGQQYF
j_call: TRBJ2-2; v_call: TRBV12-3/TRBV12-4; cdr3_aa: CASRHQGSRFSGELFF
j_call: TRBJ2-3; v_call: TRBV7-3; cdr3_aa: CASGFLGDTQYF
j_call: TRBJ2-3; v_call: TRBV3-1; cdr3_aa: CASSQVSGGPTDTQYF
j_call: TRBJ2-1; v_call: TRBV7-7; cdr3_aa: CASSPQGLGKSSYNEQFF
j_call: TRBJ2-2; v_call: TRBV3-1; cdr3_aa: CASSQELNTGELFF
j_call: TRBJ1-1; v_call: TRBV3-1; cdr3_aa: CASSQFTGDGAFF
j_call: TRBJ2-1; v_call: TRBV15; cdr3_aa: CATSVDRDGYNEQFF
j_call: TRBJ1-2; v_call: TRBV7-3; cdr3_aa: CASSSLDRGPYGYTF
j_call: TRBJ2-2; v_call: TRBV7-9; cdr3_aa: CASSFQGNGELFF